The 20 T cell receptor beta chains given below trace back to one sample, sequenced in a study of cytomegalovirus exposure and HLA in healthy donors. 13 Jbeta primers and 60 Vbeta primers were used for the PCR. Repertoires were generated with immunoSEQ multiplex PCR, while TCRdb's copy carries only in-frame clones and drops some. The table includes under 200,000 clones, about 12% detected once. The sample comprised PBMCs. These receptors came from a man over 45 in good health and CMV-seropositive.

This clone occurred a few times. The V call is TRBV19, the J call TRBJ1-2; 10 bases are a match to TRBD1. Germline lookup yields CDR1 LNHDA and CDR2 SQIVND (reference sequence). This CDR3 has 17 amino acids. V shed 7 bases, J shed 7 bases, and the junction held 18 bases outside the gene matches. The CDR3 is CASTKYYRTGGIFGYTF. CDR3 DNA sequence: TGTGCCAGTACCAAATACTACCGGACAGGGGGAATCTTTGGCTACACCTTC.

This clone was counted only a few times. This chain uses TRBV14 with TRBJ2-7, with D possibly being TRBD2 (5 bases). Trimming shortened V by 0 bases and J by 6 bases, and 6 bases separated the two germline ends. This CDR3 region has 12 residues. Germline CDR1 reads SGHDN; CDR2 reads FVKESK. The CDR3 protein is CASSQEEGEQYF. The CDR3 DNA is TGTGCCAGCAGCCAAGAAGAGGGCGAGCAGTACTTC.

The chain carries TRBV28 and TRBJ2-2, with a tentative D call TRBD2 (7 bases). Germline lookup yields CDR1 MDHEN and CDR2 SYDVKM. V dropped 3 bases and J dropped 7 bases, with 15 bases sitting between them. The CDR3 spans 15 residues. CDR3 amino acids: CASSFRGGVGGELFF. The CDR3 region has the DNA TGTGCCAGCAGTTTTAGGGGGGGCGTCGGCGGGGAGCTGTTTTTT. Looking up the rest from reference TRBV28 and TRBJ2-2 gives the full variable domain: DVKVTQSSRYLVKRTGEKVFLECVQDMDHENMFWYRQDPGLGLRLIYFSYDVKMKEKGDIPEGYSVSREKKERFSLILESASTNQTSMYLCASSFRGGVGGELFFGEGSRLTVL.

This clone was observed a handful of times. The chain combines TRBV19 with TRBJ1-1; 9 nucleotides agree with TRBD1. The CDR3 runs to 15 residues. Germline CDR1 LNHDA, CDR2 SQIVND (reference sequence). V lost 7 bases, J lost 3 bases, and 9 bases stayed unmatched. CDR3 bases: TGTGCCAGTATAGCTAGGGGGACAGGGTACACTGAAGCTTTCTTT. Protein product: CASIARGTGYTEAFF.

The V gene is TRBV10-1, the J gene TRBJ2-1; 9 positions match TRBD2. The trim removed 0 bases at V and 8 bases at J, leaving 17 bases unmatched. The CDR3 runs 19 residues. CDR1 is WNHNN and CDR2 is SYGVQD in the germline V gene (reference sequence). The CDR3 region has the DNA TGCGCCAGCAGTGAGTCCCAGCGGGGGGCGTCTGACGGAGGATATGAGCAGTTCTTC. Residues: CASSESQRGASDGGYEQFF.

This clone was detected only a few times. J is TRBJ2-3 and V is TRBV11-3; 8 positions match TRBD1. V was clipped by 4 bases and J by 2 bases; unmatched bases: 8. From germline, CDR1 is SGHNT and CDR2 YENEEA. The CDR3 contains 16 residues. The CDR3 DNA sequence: TGTGCCAGCAGCTACATCCGCAGGGGGCCCACAGATACGCAGTATTTT. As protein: CASSYIRRGPTDTQYF.

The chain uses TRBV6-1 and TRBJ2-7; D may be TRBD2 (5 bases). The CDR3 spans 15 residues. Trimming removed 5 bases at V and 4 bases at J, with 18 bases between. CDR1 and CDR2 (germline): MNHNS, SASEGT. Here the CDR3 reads CASSSASWGAYEQYV. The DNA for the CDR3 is TGTGCCAGCAGTTCAGCATCCTGGGGAGCTTACGAGCAGTACGTC.

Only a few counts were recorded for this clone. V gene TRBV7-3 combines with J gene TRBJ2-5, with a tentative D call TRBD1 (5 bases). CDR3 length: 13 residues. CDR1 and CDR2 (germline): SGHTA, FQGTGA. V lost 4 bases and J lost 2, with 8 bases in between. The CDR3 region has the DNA TGTGCCAGCAGCTCACAGGTTCAAGAGACCCAGTACTTC. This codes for CASSSQVQETQYF.

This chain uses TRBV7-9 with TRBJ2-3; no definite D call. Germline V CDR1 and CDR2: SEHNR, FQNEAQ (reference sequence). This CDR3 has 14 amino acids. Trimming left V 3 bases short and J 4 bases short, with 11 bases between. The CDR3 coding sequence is TGTGCCAGCAGCTTTAACTACCATTCAGATACGCAGTATTTT. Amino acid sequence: CASSFNYHSDTQYF.

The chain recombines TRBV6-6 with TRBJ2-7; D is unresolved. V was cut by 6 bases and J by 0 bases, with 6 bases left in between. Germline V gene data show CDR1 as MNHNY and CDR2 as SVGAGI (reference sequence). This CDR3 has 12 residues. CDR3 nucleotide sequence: TGTGCCAGCAGCGCCGACTCCTACGAGCAGTACGTC. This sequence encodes CASSADSYEQYV.

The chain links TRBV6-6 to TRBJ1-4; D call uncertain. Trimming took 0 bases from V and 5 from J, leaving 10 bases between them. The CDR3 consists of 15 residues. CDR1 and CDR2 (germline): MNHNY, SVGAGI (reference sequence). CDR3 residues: CASSYSAQPNEKLFF. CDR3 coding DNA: TGTGCCAGCAGTTACTCGGCACAGCCAAATGAAAAACTGTTTTTT.

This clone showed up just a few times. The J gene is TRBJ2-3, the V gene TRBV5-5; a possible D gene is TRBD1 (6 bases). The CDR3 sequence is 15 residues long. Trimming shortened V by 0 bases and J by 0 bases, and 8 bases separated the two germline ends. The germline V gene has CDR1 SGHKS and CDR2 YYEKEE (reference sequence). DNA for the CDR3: TGTGCCAGCAGCTTGGAGGGGGTGAGCACAGATACGCAGTATTTT. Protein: CASSLEGVSTDTQYF.

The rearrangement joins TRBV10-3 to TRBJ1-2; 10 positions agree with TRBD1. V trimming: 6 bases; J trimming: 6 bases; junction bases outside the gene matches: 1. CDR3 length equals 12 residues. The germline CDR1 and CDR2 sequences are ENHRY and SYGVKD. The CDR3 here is CAISGQGDGYTF. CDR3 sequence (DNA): TGTGCCATCAGCGGACAGGGGGATGGCTACACCTTC.

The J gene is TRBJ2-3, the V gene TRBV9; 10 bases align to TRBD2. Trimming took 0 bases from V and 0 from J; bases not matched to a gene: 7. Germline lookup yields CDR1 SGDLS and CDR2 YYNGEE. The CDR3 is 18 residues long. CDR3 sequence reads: CASSVGQRGGRSTDTQYF. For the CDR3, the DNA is TGTGCCAGCAGCGTAGGCCAGCGGGGGGGCCGGAGCACAGATACGCAGTATTTT.

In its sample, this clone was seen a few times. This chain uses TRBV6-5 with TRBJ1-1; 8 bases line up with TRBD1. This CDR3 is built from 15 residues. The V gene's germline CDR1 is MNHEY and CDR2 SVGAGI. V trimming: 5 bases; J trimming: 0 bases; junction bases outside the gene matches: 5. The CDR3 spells CASSPGTGMNTEAFF. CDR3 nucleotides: TGTGCCAGCAGTCCCGGGACAGGCATGAACACTGAAGCTTTCTTT.

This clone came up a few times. For the CDR3, the DNA is TGTGCCAGCAGTCTCCCCCGTGAGGGATGGAGTTCACCCCTCCACTTT. Translated, it gives CASSLPREGWSSPLHF. The chain uses TRBV6-6 and TRBJ1-6; D unresolved. V lost 5 bases to trimming and J lost 9 bases, with 20 bases between them. Germline lookup yields CDR1 MNHNY and CDR2 SVGAGI (reference sequence). The CDR3 is made up of 16 amino acids.

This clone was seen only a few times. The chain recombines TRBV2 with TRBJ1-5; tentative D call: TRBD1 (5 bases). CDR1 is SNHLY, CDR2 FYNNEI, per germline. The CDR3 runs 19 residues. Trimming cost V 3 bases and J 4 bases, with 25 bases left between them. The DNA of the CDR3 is TGTGCCAGCAGTGACACACACACAGGCCAGGCCCAAAGTAATCAGCCCCAGCATTTT. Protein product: CASSDTHTGQAQSNQPQHF.

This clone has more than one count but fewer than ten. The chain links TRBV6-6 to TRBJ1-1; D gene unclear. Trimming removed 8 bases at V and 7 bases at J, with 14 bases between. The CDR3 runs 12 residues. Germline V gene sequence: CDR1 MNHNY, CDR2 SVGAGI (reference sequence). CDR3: CASGRQLDEAFF. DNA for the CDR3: TGTGCCAGCGGGCGCCAGCTGGATGAAGCTTTCTTT.

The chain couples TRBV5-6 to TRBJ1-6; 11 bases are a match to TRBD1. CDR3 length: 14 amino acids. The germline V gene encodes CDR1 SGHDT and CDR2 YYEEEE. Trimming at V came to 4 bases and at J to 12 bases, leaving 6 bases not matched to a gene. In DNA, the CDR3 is TGTGCCAGCAGCCCCGGGACAGGGGGGTTACCCCTCCACTTT. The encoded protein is CASSPGTGGLPLHF. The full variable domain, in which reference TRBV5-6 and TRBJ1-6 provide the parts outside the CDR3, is DAGVTQSPTHLIKTRGQQVTLRCSPKSGHDTVSWYQQALGQGPQFIFQYYEEEERQRGNFPDRFSGHQFPNYSSELNVNALLLGDSALYLCASSPGTGGLPLHFGNGTRLTVT.

CDR3 protein: CALGGFGNQPQHF. The CDR3 DNA follows: TGTGCCCTGGGGGGGTTCGGGAATCAGCCCCAGCATTTT. The chain recombines TRBV28 with TRBJ1-5, with D tentatively TRBD1 (5 bases). Trimming left V 11 bases short and J 4 bases short, with 15 bases between. Germline assignment: CDR1 MDHEN and CDR2 SYDVKM. This CDR3 has 13 residues.